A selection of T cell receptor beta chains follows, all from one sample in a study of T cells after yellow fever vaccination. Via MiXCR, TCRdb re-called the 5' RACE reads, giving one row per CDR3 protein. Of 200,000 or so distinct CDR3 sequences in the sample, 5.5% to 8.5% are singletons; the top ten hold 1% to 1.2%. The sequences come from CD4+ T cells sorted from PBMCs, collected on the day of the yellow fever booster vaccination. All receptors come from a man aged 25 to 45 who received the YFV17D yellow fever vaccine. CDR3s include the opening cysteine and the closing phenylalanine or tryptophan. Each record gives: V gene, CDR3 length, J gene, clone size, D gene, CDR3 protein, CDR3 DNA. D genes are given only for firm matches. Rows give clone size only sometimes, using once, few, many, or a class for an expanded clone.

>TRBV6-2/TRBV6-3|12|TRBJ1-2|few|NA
CASKPGPRGYTF
TGTGCCAGCAAACCGGGTCCTCGTGGCTACACCTTC
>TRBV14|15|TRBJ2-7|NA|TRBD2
CASSYRGGSIYEQYF
TGTGCCAGCAGCTATCGGGGGGGGTCGATCTACGAGCAGTACTTC
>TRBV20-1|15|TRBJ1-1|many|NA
CSARAPGGGNTEAFF
TGCAGTGCCCGGGCTCCCGGAGGGGGGAACACTGAAGCTTTCTTT
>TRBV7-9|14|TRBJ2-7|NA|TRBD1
CASTPTGASYEQYF
TGTGCCAGCACCCCGACAGGGGCAAGTTACGAGCAGTACTTC
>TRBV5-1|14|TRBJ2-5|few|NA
CASSLEGLGKTQYF
TGCGCCAGCAGCTTGGAGGGACTCGGGAAGACCCAGTACTTC
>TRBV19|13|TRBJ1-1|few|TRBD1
CASNPTGVVEAFF
TGTGCCAGTAACCCGACAGGGGTCGTTGAAGCTTTCTTT
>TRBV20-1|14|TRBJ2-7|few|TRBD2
CSAPPAGVPYEQYF
TGCAGTGCCCCTCCAGCGGGAGTTCCCTACGAGCAGTACTTC
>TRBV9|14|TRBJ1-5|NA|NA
CASSVGGNNQPQHF
TGTGCCAGCAGCGTAGGGGGGAACAATCAGCCCCAGCATTTT
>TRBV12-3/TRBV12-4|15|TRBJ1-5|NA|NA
CASSLAVPSNQPQHF
TGTGCCAGCAGTTTGGCAGTGCCAAGCAATCAGCCCCAGCATTTT
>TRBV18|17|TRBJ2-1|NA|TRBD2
CASSPPGLAGSYNEQFF
TGTGCCAGCTCACCCCCTGGTTTAGCGGGTTCCTACAATGAGCAGTTCTTC
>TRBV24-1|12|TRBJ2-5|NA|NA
CATSQTGETQYF
TGTGCCACCAGTCAAACGGGGGAGACCCAGTACTTC
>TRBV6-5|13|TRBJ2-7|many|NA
CASKGGIRYEQYF
TGTGCCAGCAAAGGGGGGATCCGGTACGAGCAGTACTTC
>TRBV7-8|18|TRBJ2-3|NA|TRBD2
CASSLRRYGGLAFGTQYF
TGTGCCAGCAGCTTGAGGCGGTACGGAGGACTAGCCTTCGGTACGCAGTATTTT
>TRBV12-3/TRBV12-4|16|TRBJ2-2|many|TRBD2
CASSFRRLAEGGELFF
TGTGCCAGCAGTTTTCGCCGACTAGCGGAGGGCGGGGAGCTGTTTTTT
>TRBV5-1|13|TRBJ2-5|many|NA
CALSRDTQETQYF
TGCGCCTTAAGCCGGGACACCCAAGAGACCCAGTACTTC
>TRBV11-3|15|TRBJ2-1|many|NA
CASSLAGERVNEQFF
TGTGCCAGCAGCTTAGCCGGGGAAAGGGTCAATGAGCAGTTCTTC
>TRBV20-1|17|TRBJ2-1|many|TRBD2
CSAITSGRLFSYNEQFF
TGCAGTGCCATAACTAGCGGGAGGCTTTTCTCCTACAATGAGCAGTTCTTC
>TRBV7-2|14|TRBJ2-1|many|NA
CASSLAREYNEQFF
TGTGCCAGCAGCTTAGCGCGGGAATACAATGAGCAGTTCTTC
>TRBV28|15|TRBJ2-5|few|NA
CASSLRGQAQRTQYF
TGTGCCAGCAGTTTGCGGGGCCAAGCCCAGAGGACCCAGTACTTC
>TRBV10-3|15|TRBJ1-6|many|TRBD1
CAISEGGQGASPLHF
TGTGCCATCAGTGAAGGCGGACAGGGGGCCTCACCCCTCCACTTT
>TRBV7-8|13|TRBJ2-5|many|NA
CASSLIGQGTQYF
TGTGCCAGCAGCTTAATCGGCCAGGGGACCCAGTACTTC
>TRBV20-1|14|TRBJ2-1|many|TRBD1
CSARQGSNLQEQFF
TGCAGTGCGCGACAGGGGTCTAACCTCCAGGAGCAGTTCTTC
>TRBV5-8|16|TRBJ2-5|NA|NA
CASTNTKRGAQETQYF
TGTGCCAGCACCAACACAAAGCGAGGGGCACAAGAGACCCAGTACTTC
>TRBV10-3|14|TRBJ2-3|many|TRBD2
CASRRGRDTDTQYF
TGTGCTTCCCGCCGGGGGAGGGATACAGATACGCAGTATTTT
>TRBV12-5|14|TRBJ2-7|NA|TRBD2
CASATLREAYEQYF
TGTGCTAGTGCCACCCTCCGGGAGGCCTACGAGCAGTACTTC
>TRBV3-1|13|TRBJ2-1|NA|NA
CASSHRAYNEQFF
TGTGCCAGCAGCCATAGGGCCTACAATGAGCAGTTCTTC
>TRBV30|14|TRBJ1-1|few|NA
CAWIQNFRGTEAFF
TGTGCCTGGATTCAAAACTTTAGGGGCACTGAAGCTTTCTTT
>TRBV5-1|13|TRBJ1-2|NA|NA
CASSSYQGAGYTF
TGCGCCAGCAGCTCTTACCAGGGTGCTGGCTACACCTTC
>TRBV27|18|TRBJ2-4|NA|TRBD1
CASSLGRQGSIRGNIQYF
TGTGCCAGCAGTTTAGGGAGACAGGGTAGCATCAGAGGAAACATTCAGTACTTC
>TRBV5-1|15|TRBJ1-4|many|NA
CASSLAGRTDEKLFF
TGCGCCAGCAGCTTGGCGGGCAGAACTGATGAAAAACTGTTTTTT
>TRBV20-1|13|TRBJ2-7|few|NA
CSAPGLPSYEQYF
TGCAGTGCCCCCGGACTCCCCTCCTACGAGCAGTACTTC
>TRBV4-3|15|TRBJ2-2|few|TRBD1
CASSRGQINTGELFF
TGCGCCAGCAGCCGGGGACAGATCAACACCGGGGAGCTGTTTTTT
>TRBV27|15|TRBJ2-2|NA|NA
CASSPRLVLAGELFF
TGTGCCAGCAGTCCGCGACTAGTTCTCGCCGGGGAGCTGTTTTTT
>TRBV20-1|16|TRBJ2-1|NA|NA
CSARDYREWSYNEQFF
TGCAGTGCTAGAGATTACCGGGAGTGGTCCTACAATGAGCAGTTCTTC
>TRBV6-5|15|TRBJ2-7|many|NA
CASSYSPTVTYEQYF
TGTGCCAGCAGTTACTCCCCGACAGTAACCTACGAGCAGTACTTC
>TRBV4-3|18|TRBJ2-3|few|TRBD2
CASSQEPRTSGRTDTQYF
TGCGCCAGCAGCCAAGAGCCCCGGACTAGCGGTCGCACAGATACGCAGTATTTT
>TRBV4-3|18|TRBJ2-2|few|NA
CASSQDFSPGRSAGELFF
TGCGCCAGCAGCCAAGATTTCTCTCCGGGGAGGTCCGCCGGGGAGCTGTTTTTT
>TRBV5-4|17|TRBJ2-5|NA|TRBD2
CASSLAEIAGKRETQYF
TGTGCCAGCAGCTTGGCCGAGATAGCGGGAAAGCGAGAGACCCAGTACTTC
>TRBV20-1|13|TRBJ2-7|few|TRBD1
CSASQGAKNEQYF
TGCAGTGCTAGTCAGGGGGCGAAGAACGAGCAGTACTTC
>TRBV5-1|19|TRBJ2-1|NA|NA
CASRAVLGPVRDNYNEQFF
TGCGCCAGCAGAGCCGTGTTAGGGCCGGTGAGGGACAATTATAATGAGCAGTTCTTC
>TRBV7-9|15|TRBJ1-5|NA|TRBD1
CASSTTGVSNQPQHF
TGTGCCAGCAGCACCACAGGGGTGAGCAATCAGCCCCAGCATTTT
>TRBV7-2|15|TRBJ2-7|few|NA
CASSNGPSDAYEQYF
TGTGCCAGCAGCAATGGCCCCTCCGATGCCTACGAGCAGTACTTC